The rows below give T cell receptor beta chains drawn from one sample of a study of blood T cell repertoires in COVID-19. This table comes from immunoSEQ multiplex PCR, and its TCRdb copy is limited to in-frame clones, with some not included. The repertoire includes some 300,000 clones, 88% of them detected once, and 1% sits in the top ten. The sequenced material came from PBMCs or T cells enriched from blood (not recorded which). The receptors were gathered from a woman aged 25 to 45 who had recovered from COVID-19. Each CDR3 is given with its conserved first and last residue. Fields, in order: V gene, D gene, clone size, J gene, CDR3 length, CDR3 protein, CDR3 DNA. The D gene is left open where the match is weak. Size is omitted from some rows. Given values are once, few, many or a class for expanded clones.

v_call: TRBV28; d_call: TRBD1; clone_size: -; j_call: TRBJ1-5; cdr3_length: 18; cdr3_aa: CASSLSKGQGALGQPQHF; cdr3_nt: TGTGCCAGCAGTTTATCAAAGGGACAGGGGGCTCTCGGGCAGCCCCAGCATTTT
v_call: TRBV28; d_call: TRBD1; clone_size: -; j_call: TRBJ1-2; cdr3_length: 14; cdr3_aa: CASSSGQGAGGYTF; cdr3_nt: TGTGCCAGCAGCTCAGGACAGGGAGCAGGAGGCTACACCTTC
v_call: TRBV3-1/TRBV3-2; d_call: TRBD1; clone_size: -; j_call: TRBJ2-7; cdr3_length: 14; cdr3_aa: CASSLGTGSYEQYF; cdr3_nt: TGTGCCAGCAGCCTGGGGACAGGTTCCTACGAGCAGTACTTC
v_call: TRBV7-9; d_call: TRBD1; clone_size: few; j_call: TRBJ1-6; cdr3_length: 15; cdr3_aa: CASSGDSEYNSPLHF; cdr3_nt: TGTGCCAGCAGCGGGGACAGCGAGTATAATTCACCCCTCCACTTT
v_call: TRBV6-4; d_call: -; clone_size: -; j_call: TRBJ2-1; cdr3_length: 15; cdr3_aa: CASSEWVGAVNEQFF; cdr3_nt: TGTGCCAGCAGTGAATGGGTTGGGGCAGTGAATGAGCAGTTCTTC
v_call: TRBV11-3; d_call: TRBD2; clone_size: -; j_call: TRBJ2-2; cdr3_length: 14; cdr3_aa: CASSLGLAIGELFF; cdr3_nt: TGTGCCAGCAGCTTAGGACTAGCTATCGGGGAGCTGTTTTTT
v_call: TRBV4-3; d_call: -; clone_size: -; j_call: TRBJ2-2; cdr3_length: 13; cdr3_aa: CASSHLNTGELFF; cdr3_nt: TGCGCCAGCAGCCACTTGAACACCGGGGAGCTGTTTTTT
v_call: TRBV2; d_call: -; clone_size: few; j_call: TRBJ1-2; cdr3_length: 13; cdr3_aa: CASSDRGPYGYTF; cdr3_nt: TGTGCCAGCAGTGACAGGGGCCCATATGGCTACACCTTC
v_call: TRBV6-1; d_call: TRBD1; clone_size: -; j_call: TRBJ1-2; cdr3_length: 14; cdr3_aa: CASSGLTGVGGYTF; cdr3_nt: TGTGCCAGCAGTGGCTTGACAGGGGTAGGCGGCTACACCTTC
v_call: TRBV25-1; d_call: -; clone_size: -; j_call: TRBJ1-1; cdr3_length: 12; cdr3_aa: CASRSGREEAFF; cdr3_nt: TGTGCCAGCAGATCCGGGAGGGAGGAAGCTTTCTTT
v_call: TRBV4-2; d_call: -; clone_size: -; j_call: TRBJ1-6; cdr3_length: 18; cdr3_aa: CASSQEEGRAGSGSPLHF; cdr3_nt: TGTGCCAGCAGCCAAGAGGAGGGGAGGGCTGGTAGCGGTTCACCCCTCCACTTT
v_call: TRBV29-1; d_call: -; clone_size: -; j_call: TRBJ2-3; cdr3_length: 14; cdr3_aa: CSVERGSVVDTQYF; cdr3_nt: TGCAGCGTTGAACGGGGGAGTGTGGTAGATACGCAGTATTTT
v_call: TRBV30; d_call: -; clone_size: once; j_call: TRBJ1-1; cdr3_length: 13; cdr3_aa: CAWSGQANTEAFF; cdr3_nt: TGTGCCTGGAGTGGACAGGCCAACACTGAAGCTTTCTTT
v_call: TRBV28; d_call: TRBD1; clone_size: -; j_call: TRBJ1-1; cdr3_length: 18; cdr3_aa: CASGLPYGPRTGRAEAFF; cdr3_nt: TGTGCCAGCGGGTTACCCTATGGACCCAGGACAGGAAGGGCTGAAGCTTTCTTT
v_call: TRBV23-1; d_call: TRBD1; clone_size: once; j_call: TRBJ1-1; cdr3_length: 15; cdr3_aa: CASSQWAGGDTEAFF; cdr3_nt: TGCGCCAGCAGTCAATGGGCAGGGGGTGACACTGAAGCTTTCTTT
v_call: TRBV14; d_call: TRBD1; clone_size: -; j_call: TRBJ1-6; cdr3_length: 14; cdr3_aa: CASSHGTGDSPLHF; cdr3_nt: TGTGCCAGCAGCCATGGGACAGGGGATTCACCCCTCCACTTT
v_call: TRBV6-5; d_call: -; clone_size: -; j_call: TRBJ1-2; cdr3_length: 14; cdr3_aa: CASSTGSFAYGYTF; cdr3_nt: TGTGCCAGCAGTACAGGATCGTTTGCCTATGGCTACACCTTC